These 7 T cell receptor beta chains originate from one sample sequenced in a study of T-cell reconstitution after alpha-beta-depleted transplantation in children. For TCRbeta, the library was prepared with unique molecular identifiers. MiXCR, run by TCRdb on the PCR reads, gives a single entry per CDR3 protein. The data contain around 580,000 distinct CDR3 sequences, 25% to 30% of them singletons. This sample comprised PBMCs, obtained before TCRalphabeta/CD19-depleted stem cell transplant. Every receptor here comes from a boy under two years old with Wiskott-Aldrich syndrome, due to receive a stem cell transplant.

The chain links TRBV24-1 to TRBJ2-1; D gene ambiguous. CDR1 is KGHDR and CDR2 is SFDVKD in the germline V gene. With 5 bases removed from V and 8 bases from J, the gap between germline ends came to 21 bases. There are 16 residues in the CDR3. This CDR3 reads CATSANRPGQRYEQFF. The CDR3, as DNA: TGTGCCACCAGTGCCAACCGGCCGGGTCAAAGGTATGAGCAGTTCTTC.

This chain joins TRBV20-1 and TRBJ2-2; D is perhaps TRBD1 or TRBD2 (5 bases each). The CDR3 is 15 amino acids. Germline loops: CDR1 DFQATT, CDR2 SNEGSKA (reference sequence). V was clipped by 0 bases and J by 5 bases, with 13 bases between them. CDR3 loop: CSARDAGTSTGELFF. The CDR3 bases are TGCAGTGCTAGAGATGCCGGGACCAGTACCGGGGAGCTGTTTTTT.

This clonotype has more than one count but fewer than ten. This chain connects TRBV29-1 to TRBJ2-7, with 9 positions matching TRBD2. The CDR3 is 13 residues long. Germline CDR1 and CDR2: SQVTM and ANQGSEA. J lost 2 bases, V lost 5 bases, and 4 bases had no gene match. CDR3 residues: CSVRLAGPYEQYF. The DNA for the CDR3 is TGCAGCGTTCGGCTAGCGGGACCCTACGAGCAGTACTTC.

This clonotype was seen a handful of times. The chain couples TRBV10-3 to TRBJ2-1; 15 nucleotides match TRBD2. Germline lookup yields CDR1 ENHRY and CDR2 SYGVKD. Trimming cost V 5 bases and J 8 bases; bases outside gene matches: 7. The CDR3 spans 16 residues. The CDR3 nucleotides are TGTGCCATCAGTCCAGGACTAGCGGGAGGGCCGGATGAGCAGTTCTTC. This sequence encodes CAISPGLAGGPDEQFF.

The chain links TRBV4-1 to TRBJ1-4, with 7 bases matching TRBD1. The CDR3 extends over 16 amino acids. Germline values: CDR1 MGHRA, CDR2 YSYEKL. With 1 base clipped from V and 7 bases from J, the junction kept 9 bases outside the gene matches. In nucleotides, the CDR3 is TGCGCCAGCAGCCAAGGTAGACAGGGCGTCGGTGAAAAACTGTTTTTT. Translation: CASSQGRQGVGEKLFF.

This clonotype was seen only once. This sequence joins TRBV5-1 and TRBJ1-6; D call uncertain. The CDR3 is made up of 17 amino acids. Looked up from germline, CDR1 is SGHRS and CDR2 is YFSETQ. Trimming left V 0 bases short and J 0 bases short, with 10 bases between. CDR3: CASSLAVESSYNSPLHF. The CDR3 DNA is TGCGCCAGCAGCTTGGCCGTGGAGAGCTCCTATAATTCACCCCTCCACTTT.

The chain recombines TRBV28 with TRBJ2-5, with D perhaps TRBD2 (6 bases). The CDR3 has 13 amino acids. Looked up from germline, CDR1 is MDHEN and CDR2 is SYDVKM. Trimming removed 4 bases at V and 5 bases at J, with 11 bases between. Here the CDR3 reads CASSSTRGETQYF. The CDR3 bases are TGTGCCAGCAGTTCGACACGGGGGGAGACCCAGTACTTC.